The T cell receptor beta chain described here comes from a study of T cells in Graves' hyperthyroidism and ophthalmopathy. This CDR3 contains 14 residues. CDR1 is GTSNPN and CDR2 is SVGIG in the germline V gene (reference sequence). The CDR3 regions of TCR beta were amplified from RNA transcripts. Using the HTBI primer set, a first-round RT-PCR was run on the TCR CDR3. One entry per CDR3 protein, called by TCRdb with MiXCR from the multiplex PCR reads. This table holds about 160,000 distinct CDR3 sequences, roughly 10% found once. Points on this clonotype: This may come from a read error, since a much larger clone is one base off.

The rearrangement joins TRBV30 to TRBJ2-7; 12 positions agree with TRBD1. The material sequenced was blood. The receptor's source is a woman aged 18-29 years with Graves' hyperthyroidism that later progressed to Graves' ophthalmopathy. This CDR3 is CVWSPGQGAYEQYF. The CDR3 DNA reads TGTGTCTGGAGTCCGGGACAGGGGGCATACGAGCAGTACTTC.